Described below is a single T cell receptor (beta chain) sequence and its context. Its antigen is still unknown. The source of the sample is a study of T-cell reconstitution after alpha-beta-depleted transplantation in children. Study outcomes and limitations: Newly produced T cells mostly provided counts and TCRbeta diversity after one year, as hyperexpanded clones declined. About two months after transplant, alpha-beta T cells reportedly came from several hundred expanded graft clones. Recipient T cells and thymic progenitors that survived were the source of the high TCRbeta diversity seen at day 60 in some patients.

The library targeted TCRbeta and was prepared with unique molecular identifiers. MiXCR was run by TCRdb on the PCR reads, yielding one entry per CDR3 protein. The sample holds 250,000 to 300,000 distinct CDR3 sequences, just over 7.5% seen once. This TCR derives from a female patient aged 2-9 years who had a stem cell transplant for Fanconi anemia, so the T cells may come from the graft donor. This material consisted of peripheral blood, taken 360 days after TCRalphabeta/CD19-depleted stem cell transplant.

As DNA, the CDR3 is TGTGCCAGCAGCTTCAAAGCTAGCGGGCCATTACACCCCGGAGATACGCAGTATTTT. It yields the protein CASSFKASGPLHPGDTQYF. The V call is TRBV7-8, the J call TRBJ2-3, with TRBD2 matching over 8 bases. J lost 5 bases, V lost 3 bases, and 19 bases had no gene match. The CDR3 is 19 amino acids. Germline lookup yields CDR1 SGHVS and CDR2 FQNEAQ.